This T cell receptor beta chain was sequenced in a study of cytotoxic CD8 clonotypes in ibrutinib-treated CLL. Study-wide background: Response was recorded as partial in 24 patients and complete in 2; at median roughly 62 months, approximately 15 remained remitted and approximately twelve had progressed. Whole-study results and caveats: Progressing and sustained-remission patients had different sampling times. Exceeding age-matched healthy donors, baseline clonality also tracked the counts of circulating CD8+ T cells.

As for this clone: The antigen is not known.

Clones were sequenced by immunoSEQ multiplex PCR, and TCRdb holds only the in-frame ones, with some missing. Of hundreds of thousands of clones detected, 70% appear once; the ten largest clones hold roughly 14%. The CDR3 has 16 residues. Germline V gene data show CDR1 as SGHVS and CDR2 as FQNEAQ. The junction had 11 bases not matched to a gene; V was cut back by 1 base and J by 8 bases. V usage is TRBV7-8 and J usage is TRBJ2-1; 7 bases are a match to TRBD2. The specimen was PBMCs, collected after 24 months of ibrutinib treatment. The source of this sequence is a human donor with chronic lymphocytic leukemia. The CDR3 bases are TGTGCCAGCAGCTTAGTGGCGGGAGCGGGTTTGGATGAGCAGTTCTTC. It translates to CASSLVAGAGLDEQFF.